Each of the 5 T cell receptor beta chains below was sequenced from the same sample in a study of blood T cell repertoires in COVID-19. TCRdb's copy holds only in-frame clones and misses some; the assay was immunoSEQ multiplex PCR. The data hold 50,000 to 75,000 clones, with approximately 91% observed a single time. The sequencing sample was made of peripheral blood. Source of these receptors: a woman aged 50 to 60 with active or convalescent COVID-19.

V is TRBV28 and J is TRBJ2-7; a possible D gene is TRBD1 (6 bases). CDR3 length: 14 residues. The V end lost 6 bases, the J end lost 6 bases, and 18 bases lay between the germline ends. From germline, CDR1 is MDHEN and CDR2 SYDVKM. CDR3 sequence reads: CASRRGSSPSEQYF. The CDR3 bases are TGTGCCAGCAGAAGGGGGAGTAGTCCCTCCGAGCAGTACTTC.

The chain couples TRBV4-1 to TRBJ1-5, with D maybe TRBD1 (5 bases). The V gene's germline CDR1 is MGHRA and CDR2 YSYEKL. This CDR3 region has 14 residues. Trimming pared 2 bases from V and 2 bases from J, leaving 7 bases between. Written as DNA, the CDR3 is TGCGCCAGCAGCCAACAACAGGGCAATCAGCCCCAGCATTTT. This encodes CASSQQQGNQPQHF.

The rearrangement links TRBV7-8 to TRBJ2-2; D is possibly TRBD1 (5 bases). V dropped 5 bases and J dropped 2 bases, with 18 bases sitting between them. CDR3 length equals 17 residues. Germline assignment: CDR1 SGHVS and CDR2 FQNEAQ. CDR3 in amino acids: CASSDLRSRVNTGELFF. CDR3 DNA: TGTGCCAGCAGCGATTTACGGAGCAGGGTTAACACCGGGGAGCTGTTTTTT.

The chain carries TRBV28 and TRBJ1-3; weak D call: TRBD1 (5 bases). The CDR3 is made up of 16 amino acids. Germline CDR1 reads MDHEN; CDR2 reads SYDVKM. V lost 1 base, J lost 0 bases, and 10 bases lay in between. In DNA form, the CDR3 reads TGTGCCAGCAGTTTATTTCAGGGAAGCTCTGGAAACACCATATATTTT. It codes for CASSLFQGSSGNTIYF.

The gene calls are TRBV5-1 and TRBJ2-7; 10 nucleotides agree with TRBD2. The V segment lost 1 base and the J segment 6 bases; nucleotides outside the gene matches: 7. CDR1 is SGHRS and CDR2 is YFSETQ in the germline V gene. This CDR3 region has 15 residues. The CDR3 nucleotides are TGCGCCAGCAGCTTGAGCCTAGCGGGAGTAGTCGAGCAGTACTTC. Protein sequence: CASSLSLAGVVEQYF.